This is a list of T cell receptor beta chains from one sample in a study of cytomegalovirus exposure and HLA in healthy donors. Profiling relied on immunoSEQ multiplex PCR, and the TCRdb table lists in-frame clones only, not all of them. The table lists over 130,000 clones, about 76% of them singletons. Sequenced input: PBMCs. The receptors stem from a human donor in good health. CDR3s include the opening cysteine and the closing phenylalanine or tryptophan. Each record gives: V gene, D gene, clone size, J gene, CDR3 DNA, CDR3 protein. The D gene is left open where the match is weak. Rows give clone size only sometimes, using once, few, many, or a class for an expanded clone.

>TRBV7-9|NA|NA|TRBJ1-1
TGTTCCAGCAGCGCAACAGGATCTGAAGCTTTCTTT
CSSSATGSEAFF
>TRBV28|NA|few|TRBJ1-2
TGTGCCAGCAGTTTCATGGATAGAAACTATGGCTACCCCTTC
CASSFMDRNYGYPF
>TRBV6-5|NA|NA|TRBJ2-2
TGTGCCAGCAGTTACTCGACGGCTAGTAAATACGGGGAGCTGTTTTTT
CASSYSTASKYGELFF
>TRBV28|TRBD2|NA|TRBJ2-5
TGTGCCAGCAGTTTAAGGGCGGGGGGGCGGGAGACCCAGTACTTC
CASSLRAGGRETQYF
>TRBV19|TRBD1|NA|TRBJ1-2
TGTGCCAGTAGTGTTGGGACAGATCTTTACTATGGCTACACCTTC
CASSVGTDLYYGYTF
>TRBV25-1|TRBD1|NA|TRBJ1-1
TGTGCCAGCAGTGACCTGGACAGGGTTGACACTGAAGCTTTCTTT
CASSDLDRVDTEAFF
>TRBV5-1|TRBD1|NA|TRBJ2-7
TGCGCCAGCAGCACGGGACAGGGTACCTACTACGAGCAGTACTTC
CASSTGQGTYYEQYF
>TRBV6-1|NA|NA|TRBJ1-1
TGTGCCAGCCGAGGATTAAAGAACACTGAAGCTTTCTTT
CASRGLKNTEAFF
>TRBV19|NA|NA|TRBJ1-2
TGTGCCAGTAGACAGGTTAACTATGGCTACACCTTC
CASRQVNYGYTF
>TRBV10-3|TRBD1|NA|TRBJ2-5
TGTGCCATCAGTTTGGGAGGGACAGGGCCCCAAGAGACCCAGTACTTC
CAISLGGTGPQETQYF
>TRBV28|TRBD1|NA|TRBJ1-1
TGTGCCAGCAGTGACAGGGGGAACACTGAAGCTTTCTTT
CASSDRGNTEAFF
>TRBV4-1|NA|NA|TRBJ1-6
TGCGCCAGCAGCCAAGGTATCGCACAGGGTAATTCACCCCTCCACTTT
CASSQGIAQGNSPLHF
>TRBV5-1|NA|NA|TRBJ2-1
TGCGCCAGCAGCTTGGAGGCAGGGACCTACAATGAGCAGTTCTTC
CASSLEAGTYNEQFF
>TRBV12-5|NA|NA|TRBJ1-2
TGTGCTAGTGGTTTGGCGGGGGGAATCAACTATGGCTACACCTTC
CASGLAGGINYGYTF
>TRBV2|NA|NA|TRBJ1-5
TGTGCCAGCAGTGAGTGGGGCCTAGCGAATCAGCCCCAGCATTTT
CASSEWGLANQPQHF
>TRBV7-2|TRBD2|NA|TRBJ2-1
TGTGCCAGCAGTTCAAGCGGGAGGGCCTACAATGAGCAGTTCTTC
CASSSSGRAYNEQFF
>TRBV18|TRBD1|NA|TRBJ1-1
TGTGCCAGCTCACCAGACAGGGGGTCGAGGCCCCCTTTCTTT
CASSPDRGSRPPFF
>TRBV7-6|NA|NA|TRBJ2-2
TGTGCCAGCAGCTTAGTCAGGGGTCCCGGGGAGCTGTTTTTT
CASSLVRGPGELFF
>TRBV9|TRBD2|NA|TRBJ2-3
TGTGCCAGCACCCCTCGGGGGGGAGGGGCTACAGATACGCAGTATTTT
CASTPRGGGATDTQYF
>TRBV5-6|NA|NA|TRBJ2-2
TGTGCCAGCAGCTTGGAGCGGACGAACACCGGGGAGCTGTTTTTT
CASSLERTNTGELFF
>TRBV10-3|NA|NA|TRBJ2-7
TGTGCCATCAGTGAATTAGGGCAAAGGGGCGAGCAGTACTTC
CAISELGQRGEQYF
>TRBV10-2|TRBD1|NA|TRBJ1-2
TGCGCCAGCAGCGGACAGGGAGTGGATGGCTACACCTTC
CASSGQGVDGYTF
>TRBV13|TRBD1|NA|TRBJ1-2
TGTGCCAGCAGCTCGGACAGGGGTTTATATGGCTACACCTTC
CASSSDRGLYGYTF
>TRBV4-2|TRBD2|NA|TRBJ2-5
TGTGCCAGCAGCCAAGGGCTAGCGGGAGAACTACCAGAGACCCAGTACTTC
CASSQGLAGELPETQYF
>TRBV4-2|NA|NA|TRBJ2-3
TGTGCCAGCAGCCAAGAAAGGGGTGGAAAGAGCACAGATACGCAGTATTTT
CASSQERGGKSTDTQYF
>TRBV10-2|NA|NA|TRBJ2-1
TGCGCCTCCCACACCGGGGACATTGAGTACAATGAGCAGTTCTTC
CASHTGDIEYNEQFF
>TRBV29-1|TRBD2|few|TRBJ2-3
TGCAGCGTTGAGCGGGAGGCAGATACGCAGTATTTT
CSVEREADTQYF
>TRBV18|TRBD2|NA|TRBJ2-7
TGTGCCAGCTCACACCGGGACTACTCCTACGAGCAGTACTTC
CASSHRDYSYEQYF
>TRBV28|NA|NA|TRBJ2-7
TGTGCCAGCAGTTTGGCTGGCTACGAGCAGTACTTC
CASSLAGYEQYF
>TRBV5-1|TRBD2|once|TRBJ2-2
TGCGCCAGCAGCTTGTTAGCGGGGGACACCGGGGAGCTGTTTTTT
CASSLLAGDTGELFF
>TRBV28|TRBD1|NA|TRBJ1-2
TGTGCCAGCCTCGGACAGGGAAAGGACTATGGCTACACCTTC
CASLGQGKDYGYTF
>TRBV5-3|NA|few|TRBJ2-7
TGTGCCAGAAGCTTGGGAGAAGGGACAAACTACTACGAGCAGTACTTC
CARSLGEGTNYYEQYF
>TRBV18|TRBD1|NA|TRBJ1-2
TGTGCCAGCTCCCGGGACAGTCAAAACTATGGCTACACCTTC
CASSRDSQNYGYTF